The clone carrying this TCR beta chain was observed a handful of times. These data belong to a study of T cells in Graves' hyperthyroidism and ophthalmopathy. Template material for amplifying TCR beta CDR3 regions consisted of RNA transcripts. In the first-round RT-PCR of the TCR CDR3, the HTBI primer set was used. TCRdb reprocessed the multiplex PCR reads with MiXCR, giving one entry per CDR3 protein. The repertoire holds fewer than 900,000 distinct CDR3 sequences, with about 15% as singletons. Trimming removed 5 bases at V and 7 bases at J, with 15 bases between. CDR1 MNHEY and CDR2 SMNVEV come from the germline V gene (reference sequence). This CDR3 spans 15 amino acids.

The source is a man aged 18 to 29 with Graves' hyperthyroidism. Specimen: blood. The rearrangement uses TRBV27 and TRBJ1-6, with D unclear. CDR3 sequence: CASSLRAQTNSPLHF. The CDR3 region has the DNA TGTGCCAGCAGTCTGCGGGCTCAGACGAATTCACCCCTCCACTTT.